This entry features one TCR beta chain sequence. Its antigen is as yet unknown. The sample belongs to a study of cytomegalovirus exposure and HLA in healthy donors. Study-wide background: Within an early data release were about 85 million unique TCRs drawn from HLA-typed donors. Study conclusions and caveats: Among TCR beta chains of equal frequency, HLA-associated ones were more clonally expanded in a later analysis. Among immune exposure information, only CMV serostatus was available.

Primers: 60 Vbeta forward and 13 Jbeta reverse. Profiled with immunoSEQ multiplex PCR; TCRdb holds only in-frame clones, not every one. The table shows 150,000 to 170,000 clones, with roughly 75% occurring only once. Trimming cost V 3 bases and J 0 bases, with 12 bases left between them. Germline lookup yields CDR1 LGHNA and CDR2 YSLEER. This CDR3 region has 16 residues. Although they were nominally healthy when sampled, donors likely had unrecorded immune exposures. This chain links TRBV4-3 with TRBJ1-3; D is perhaps TRBD1 (6 bases). The sequencing input was PBMCs. The receptor comes from a man between 18 and 29 years old in good health and CMV-seronegative. The CDR3 DNA is TGCGCCAGCAGCCAGTCGGACAGTATCTCTGGAAACACCATATATTTT. Translated: CASSQSDSISGNTIYF.